This TCR beta chain was sequenced in a study of patients and donors after allogeneic stem cell transplantation. MiXCR was run by TCRdb on the RT-PCR reads, yielding one entry per CDR3 protein. The sample has about 960,000 distinct CDR3 sequences, 15% to 20% seen once. CDR3 length equals 14 residues. The V end lost 5 bases, the J end lost 4 bases, and 14 bases lay between the germline ends. The source material was blood, either unsorted or a sorted T cell fraction (not recorded which). This TCR was sampled from a human donor who was either an allogeneic HSCT recipient or a stem cell or donor lymphocyte infusion donor (not recorded which). It is not recorded whose cells these are; they may come from a transplant donor. The chain links TRBV12-3 or TRBV12-4 to TRBJ1-1, with a weak D call TRBD1 (5 bases). The CDR3 protein is CASSTESGGTEAFF. CDR3 nucleotides: TGTGCCAGCAGTACCGAGTCTGGGGGCACTGAAGCTTTCTTT.